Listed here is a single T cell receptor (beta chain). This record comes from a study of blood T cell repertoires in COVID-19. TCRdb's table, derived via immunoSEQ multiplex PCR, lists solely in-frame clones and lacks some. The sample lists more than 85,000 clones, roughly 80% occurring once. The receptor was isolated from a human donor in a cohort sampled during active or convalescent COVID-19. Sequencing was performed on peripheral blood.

The CDR3 DNA reads TGTGCCAGCAGTTACTCGGTGACACTTGGTAGTTACGAGCAGTACTTC. Translating gives CASSYSVTLGSYEQYF. This sequence joins TRBV6-6 and TRBJ2-7; no reliable D call. Deletions cut 0 bases from V and 4 bases from J, with 16 bases between. The CDR3 runs 16 residues. Germline V gene data show CDR1 as MNHNY and CDR2 as SVGAGI (reference sequence).